This TCR beta chain was recorded in a study of blood T cell repertoires in COVID-19. At the level of the study: Sources were T cells, B-cell-depleted T cells, or PBMCs; the material itself was cDNA or gDNA.

The data were produced by immunoSEQ multiplex PCR, yet TCRdb's version contains in-frame clones alone and is incomplete. Of fewer than 350,000 clones in the sample, approximately 87% are singletons; the top ten hold approximately 12%. Only one count was recorded for this clone. J was trimmed by 8 bases and V by 5 bases; bases with no gene match: 11. The CDR3 totals 16 residues. Germline V gene data show CDR1 as LNHDA and CDR2 as SQIVND (reference sequence). The rearrangement joins TRBV19 to TRBJ2-1, with 11 nucleotides matching TRBD2. Sequenced material: peripheral blood. This clonotype originated in a woman under 40 with COVID-19, enrolled during active disease. The CDR3 loop reads CASSDLLAGAGDEQFF. For the CDR3, the DNA is TGTGCCAGTAGTGACCTACTAGCGGGGGCCGGTGATGAGCAGTTCTTC.